Sequencing of this T cell receptor beta chain was carried out in a study of blood T cell repertoires in COVID-19. Study-wide background: The samples span acute and convalescent COVID-19 from the United States, Italy and Spain.

Recovered status applied to Cohort 3 donors who had two consecutive negative PCRs. It also applied to those with clearance or with symptom resolution. Per the study methods: Reference gene primer amplification gave nucleated cell count estimates. The repertoire was sequenced with immunoSEQ multiplex PCR; TCRdb's copy has only in-frame clones and lacks some. From that table come the V and J calls and clone size; the DNA was used to work out D and trimming. The sample has approximately 280,000 clones, about nine tenths seen once. The sequence came from a woman between 18 and 30 years old who had recovered from COVID-19. Material: PBMCs or T cells enriched from blood (not recorded which).

The CDR3 sequence: CASSLTSGGVDEQFF. The CDR3 region has the DNA TGTGCCAGCAGCTTGACTAGCGGGGGGGTCGATGAGCAGTTCTTC. The chain carries TRBV5-4 and TRBJ2-1, with 13 bases that match TRBD2. V dropped 1 base and J dropped 8; count of bases not matched to a gene: 3. Germline V CDR1 and CDR2: SGHNT, YYREEE (reference sequence). The CDR3 length is 15 residues.